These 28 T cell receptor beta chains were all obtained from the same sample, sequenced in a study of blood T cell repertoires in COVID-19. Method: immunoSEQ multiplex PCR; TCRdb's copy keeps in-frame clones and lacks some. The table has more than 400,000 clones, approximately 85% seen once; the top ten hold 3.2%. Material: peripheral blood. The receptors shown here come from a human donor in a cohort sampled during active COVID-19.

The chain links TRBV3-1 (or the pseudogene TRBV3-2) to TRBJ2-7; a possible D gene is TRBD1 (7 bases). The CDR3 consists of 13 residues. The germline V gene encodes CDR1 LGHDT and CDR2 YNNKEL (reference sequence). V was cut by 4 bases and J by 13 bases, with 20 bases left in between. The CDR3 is CASSRELEGAQYF. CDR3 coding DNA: TGTGCCAGCAGCCGAGAGTTGGAGGGGGCGCAATACTTC.

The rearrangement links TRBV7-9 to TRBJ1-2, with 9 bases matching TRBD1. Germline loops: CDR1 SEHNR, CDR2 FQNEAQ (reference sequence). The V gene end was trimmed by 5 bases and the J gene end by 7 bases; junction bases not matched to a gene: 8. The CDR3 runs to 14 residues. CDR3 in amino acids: CASSAIQGAGGYTF. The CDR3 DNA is TGTGCCAGCAGCGCGATACAGGGGGCCGGTGGCTACACCTTC.

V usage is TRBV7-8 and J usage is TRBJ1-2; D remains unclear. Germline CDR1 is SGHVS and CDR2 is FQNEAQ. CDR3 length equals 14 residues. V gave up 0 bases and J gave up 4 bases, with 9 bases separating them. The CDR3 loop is CASSLAWYSYGYTF. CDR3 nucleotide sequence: TGTGCCAGCAGCTTAGCGTGGTACAGCTATGGCTACACCTTC.

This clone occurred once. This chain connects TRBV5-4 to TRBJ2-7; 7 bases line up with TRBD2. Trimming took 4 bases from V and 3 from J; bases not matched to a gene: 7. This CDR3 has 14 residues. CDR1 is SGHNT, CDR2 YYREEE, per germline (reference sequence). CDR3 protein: CASSITSDRYEQYF. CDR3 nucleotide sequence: TGTGCCAGCAGCATCACTAGCGACCGCTACGAGCAGTACTTC.

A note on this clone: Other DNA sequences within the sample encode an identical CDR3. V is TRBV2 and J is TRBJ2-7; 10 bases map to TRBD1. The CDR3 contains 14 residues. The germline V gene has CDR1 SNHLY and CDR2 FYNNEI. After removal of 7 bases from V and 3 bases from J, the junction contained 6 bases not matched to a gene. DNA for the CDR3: TGTGCCAGCAACCCGGGACAGGGGAGCTACGAGCAGTACTTC. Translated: CASNPGQGSYEQYF.

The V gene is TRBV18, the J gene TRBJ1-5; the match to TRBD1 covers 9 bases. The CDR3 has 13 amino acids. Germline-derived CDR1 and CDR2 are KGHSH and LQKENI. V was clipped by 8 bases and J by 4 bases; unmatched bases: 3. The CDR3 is CASGGQGNQPQHF. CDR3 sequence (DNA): TGTGCCAGCGGGGGACAGGGTAATCAGCCCCAGCATTTT.

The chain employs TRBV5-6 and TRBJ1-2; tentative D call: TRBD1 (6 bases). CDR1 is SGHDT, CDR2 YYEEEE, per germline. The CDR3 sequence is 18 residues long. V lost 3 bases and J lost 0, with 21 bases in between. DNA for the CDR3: TGTGCCAGCAGCTGGGGGCCTACTTACCGACTTACTAACTATGGCTACACCTTC. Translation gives CASSWGPTYRLTNYGYTF.

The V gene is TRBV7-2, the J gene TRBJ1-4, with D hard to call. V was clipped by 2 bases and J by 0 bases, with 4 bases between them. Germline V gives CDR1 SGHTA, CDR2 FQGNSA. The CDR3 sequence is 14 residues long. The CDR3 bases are TGTGCCAGCAGCTTATTCTCAACTAATGAAAAACTGTTTTTT. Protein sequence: CASSLFSTNEKLFF.

CDR3 in amino acids: CASSFSRNTEAFF. As DNA, the CDR3 is TGTGCCAGCAGTTTTAGCAGGAACACTGAAGCTTTCTTT. V is TRBV12-3 or TRBV12-4 and J is TRBJ1-1; D is unresolved. The CDR3 sequence is 13 residues long. V was cut by 3 bases and J by 1 base, with 6 bases left in between.

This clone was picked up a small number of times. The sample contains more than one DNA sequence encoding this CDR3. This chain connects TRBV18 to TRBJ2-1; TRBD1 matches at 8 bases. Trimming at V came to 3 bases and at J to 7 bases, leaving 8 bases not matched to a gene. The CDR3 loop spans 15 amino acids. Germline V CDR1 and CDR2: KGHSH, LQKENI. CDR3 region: CASSPGQGAGNEQFF. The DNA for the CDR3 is TGTGCCAGCTCACCCGGACAGGGCGCGGGGAATGAGCAGTTCTTC.

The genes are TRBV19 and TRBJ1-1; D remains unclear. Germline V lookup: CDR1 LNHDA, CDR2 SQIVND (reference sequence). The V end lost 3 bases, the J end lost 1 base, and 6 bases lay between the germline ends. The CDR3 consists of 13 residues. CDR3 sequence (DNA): TGTGCCAGTAGTATGCAGGAGAACACTGAAGCTTTCTTT. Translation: CASSMQENTEAFF.

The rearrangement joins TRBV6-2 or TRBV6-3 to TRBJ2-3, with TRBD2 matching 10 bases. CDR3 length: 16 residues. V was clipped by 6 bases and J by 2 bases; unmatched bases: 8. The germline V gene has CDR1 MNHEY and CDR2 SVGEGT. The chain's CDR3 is CASSPRLAGSTDTQYF. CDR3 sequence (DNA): TGTGCCAGCAGCCCTAGACTAGCGGGTTCCACAGATACGCAGTATTTT.

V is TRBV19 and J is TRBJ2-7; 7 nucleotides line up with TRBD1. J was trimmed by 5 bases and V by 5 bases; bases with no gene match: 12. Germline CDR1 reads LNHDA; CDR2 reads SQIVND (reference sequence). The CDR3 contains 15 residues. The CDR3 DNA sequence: TGTGCCAGTAGTTCAAACCCGGGACAGTGGCACGAGCAGTACTTC. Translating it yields CASSSNPGQWHEQYF.

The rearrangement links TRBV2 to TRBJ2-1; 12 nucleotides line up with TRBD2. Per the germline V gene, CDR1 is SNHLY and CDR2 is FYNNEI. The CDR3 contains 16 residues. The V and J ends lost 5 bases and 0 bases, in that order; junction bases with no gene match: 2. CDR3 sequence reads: CASSRTSGISYNEQFF. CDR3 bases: TGTGCCAGCAGTAGGACTAGCGGGATCTCCTACAATGAGCAGTTCTTC. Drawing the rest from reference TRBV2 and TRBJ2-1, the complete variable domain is EPEVTQTPSHQVTQMGQEVILRCVPISNHLYFYWYRQILGQKVEFLVSFYNNEISEKSEIFDDQFSVERPDGSNFTLKIRSTKLEDSAMYFCASSRTSGISYNEQFFGPGTRLTVL.

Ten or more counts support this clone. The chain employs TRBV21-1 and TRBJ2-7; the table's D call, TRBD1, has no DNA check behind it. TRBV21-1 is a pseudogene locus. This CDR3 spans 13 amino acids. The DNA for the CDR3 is TGTGCCAGCAGCAAAGCTAGACAGACCGAGCAGTACTTC. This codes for CASSKARQTEQYF.

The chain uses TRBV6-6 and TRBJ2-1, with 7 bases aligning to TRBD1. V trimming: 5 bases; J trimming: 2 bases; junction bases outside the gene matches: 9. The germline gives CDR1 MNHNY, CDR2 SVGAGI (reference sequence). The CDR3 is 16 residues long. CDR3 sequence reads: CASSGPWDSPYNEQFF. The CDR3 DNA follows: TGTGCCAGCAGTGGCCCCTGGGACAGTCCCTACAATGAGCAGTTCTTC.

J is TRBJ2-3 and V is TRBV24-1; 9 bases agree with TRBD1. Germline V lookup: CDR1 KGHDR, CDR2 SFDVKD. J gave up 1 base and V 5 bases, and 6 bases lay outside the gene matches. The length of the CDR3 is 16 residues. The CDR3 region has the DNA TGTGCCACCAGTGCCTCACGGGACAGGGGCACAGATACGCAGTATTTT. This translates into CATSASRDRGTDTQYF.

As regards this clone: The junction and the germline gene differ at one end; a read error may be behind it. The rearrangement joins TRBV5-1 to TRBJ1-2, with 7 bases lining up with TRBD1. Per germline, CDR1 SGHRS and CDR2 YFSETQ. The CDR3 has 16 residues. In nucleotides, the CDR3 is TGCGCCAGCGGCTTAGTGGGACAGACTCAAGACTATGGCTACACCTTC. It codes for CASGLVGQTQDYGYTF.

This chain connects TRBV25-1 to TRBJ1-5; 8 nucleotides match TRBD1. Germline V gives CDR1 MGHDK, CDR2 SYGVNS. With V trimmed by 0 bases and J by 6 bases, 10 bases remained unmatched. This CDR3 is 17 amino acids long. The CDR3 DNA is TGTGCCAGCAGTGAATATACTCGCAGGGGGCAAGTTCAGCCCCAGCATTTT. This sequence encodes CASSEYTRRGQVQPQHF. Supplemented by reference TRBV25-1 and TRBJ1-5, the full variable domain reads EADIYQTPRYLVIGTGKKITLECSQTMGHDKMYWYQQDPGMELHLIHYSYGVNSTEKGDLSSESTVSRIRTEHFPLTLESARPSHTSQYLCASSEYTRRGQVQPQHFGDGTRLSIL.

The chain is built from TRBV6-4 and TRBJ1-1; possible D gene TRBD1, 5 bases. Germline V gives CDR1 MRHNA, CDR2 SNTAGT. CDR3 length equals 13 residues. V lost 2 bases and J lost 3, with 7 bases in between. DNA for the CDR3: TGTGCCAGCAGTGACCGGGGGGACACTGAAGCTTTCTTT. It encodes CASSDRGDTEAFF.

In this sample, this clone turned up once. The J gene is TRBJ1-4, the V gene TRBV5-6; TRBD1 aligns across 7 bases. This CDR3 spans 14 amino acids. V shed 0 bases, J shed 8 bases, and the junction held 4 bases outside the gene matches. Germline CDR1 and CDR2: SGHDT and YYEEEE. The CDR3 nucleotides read TGTGCCAGCAGCTTGGGACAGGGTAAAGAAAAACTGTTTTTT. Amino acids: CASSLGQGKEKLFF.

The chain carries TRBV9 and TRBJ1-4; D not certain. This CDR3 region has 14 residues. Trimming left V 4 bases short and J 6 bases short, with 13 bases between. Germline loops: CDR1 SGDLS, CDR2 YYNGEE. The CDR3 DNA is TGTGCCAGCAGCCCAGCGGTGCTATATGAAAAACTGTTTTTT. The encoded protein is CASSPAVLYEKLFF.

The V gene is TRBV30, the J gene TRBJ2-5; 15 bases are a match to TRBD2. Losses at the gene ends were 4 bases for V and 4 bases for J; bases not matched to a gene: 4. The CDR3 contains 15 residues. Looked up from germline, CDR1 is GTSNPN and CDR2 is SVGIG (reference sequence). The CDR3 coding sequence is TGTGCCTGGAAACAGGGACTAGCGGGAGGAGAGACCCAGTACTTC. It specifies CAWKQGLAGGETQYF.

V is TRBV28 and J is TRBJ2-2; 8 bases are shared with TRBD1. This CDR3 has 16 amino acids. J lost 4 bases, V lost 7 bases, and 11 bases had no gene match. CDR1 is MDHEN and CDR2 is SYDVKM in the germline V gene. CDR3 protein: CASIPPGGVGTGELFF. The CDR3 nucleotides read TGTGCCAGCATCCCTCCAGGGGGCGTGGGCACCGGGGAGCTGTTTTTT.

In DNA, the CDR3 is TGTGCCAGTAGTGAGGGACAGGGGGCTGGGGCCAACGTCCTGACTTTC. Translation: CASSEGQGAGANVLTF. This chain uses TRBV19 with TRBJ2-6; 11 nucleotides agree with TRBD1. This CDR3 spans 16 amino acids. V trimming: 5 bases; J trimming: 2 bases; junction bases outside the gene matches: 2. Germline V CDR1 and CDR2: LNHDA, SQIVND (reference sequence).

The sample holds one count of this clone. The CDR3 loop is CATSRDGQGDTQYF. CDR3 DNA: TGTGCCACCAGCAGAGACGGACAGGGCGATACGCAGTATTTT. The J gene is TRBJ2-3, the V gene TRBV15; TRBD1 matches at 8 bases. Per germline, CDR1 LNHNV and CDR2 YYDKDF (reference sequence). CDR3 length: 14 amino acids. Trimming cost V 0 bases and J 6 bases; bases outside gene matches: 2. Combining the CDR3 with reference TRBV15 and TRBJ2-3 gives the whole variable domain DAMVIQNPRYQVTQFGKPVTLSCSQTLNHNVMYWYQQKSSQAPKLLFHYYDKDFNNEADTPDNFQSRRPNTSFCFLDIRSPGLGDTAMYLCATSRDGQGDTQYFGPGTRLTVL.

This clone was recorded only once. CDR3 amino acids: CASSYREPTYEQYF. The CDR3 bases are TGTGCCAGCAGTTATCGGGAACCCACCTACGAGCAGTACTTC. V is TRBV6-2 or TRBV6-3 and J is TRBJ2-7, with a weak D call TRBD2 (5 bases). V was pared by 3 bases and J by 2 bases, with 11 bases between. The CDR3 consists of 14 residues. The V gene's germline CDR1 is MNHEY and CDR2 SVGEGT.

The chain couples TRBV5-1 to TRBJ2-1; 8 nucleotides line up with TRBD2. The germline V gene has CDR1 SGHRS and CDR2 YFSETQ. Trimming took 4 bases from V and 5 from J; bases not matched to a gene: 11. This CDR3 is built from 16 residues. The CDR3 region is CASSPSGGLAHNEQFF. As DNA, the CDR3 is TGCGCCAGCAGCCCCTCAGGAGGACTAGCCCACAATGAGCAGTTCTTC.